This T cell receptor (beta chain) originates from a study of monozygotic twins with inflammatory bowel disease. Findings of the study overall: TCRbeta inverse Simpson diversity was decreased in IBD patients versus healthy co-twins. Support was absent for any single strong signal or clonotype linked to IBD. Patients got different immunosuppressive treatments, which may have made their repertoires more variable.

In the case of this clonotype: Its antigen is not identified.

TCRdb re-called the 5' RACE reads, yielding one record per CDR3 amino acid sequence without DNA. The sample table includes fewer than 350,000 distinct CDR3 sequences. The source material was blood. The sequence was collected from a human donor with ulcerative colitis or Crohn's disease, or a healthy co-twin of an affected twin (not recorded which).

CDR3 residues: CSVESGRGENTEAFF. The V and J genes are TRBV29-1 and TRBJ1-1; TCRdb names TRBD1, which stays unverified in the absence of DNA. Germline CDR1 and CDR2: SQVTM and ANQGSEA. The CDR3 runs 15 residues.